This T cell receptor (beta chain) was obtained from a study of shared clonotypes between healthy human individuals. At the level of the study: Three plates each covered CD4 naive and memory; CD8 naive two, CD8 memory one.

The protocol was immunoSEQ multiplex PCR, while the TCRdb copy is restricted to in-frame clones and leaves out a portion. The table shows about 2.3 million clones, with about 92% occurring only once. Germline lookup yields CDR1 SNHLY and CDR2 FYNNEI. There are 15 residues in the CDR3. V gave up 5 bases and J gave up 7 bases; unmatched junction bases: 6. For this clone: Antigen: not known.

Whole-study results and caveats: Sequencing depth was predicted to influence how clonotypes are shared among donors. Memory subsets had estimated richness that was generally smaller than that of naive subsets.

Sample: naive CD4+ T cells from PBMCs. Stated subset: CD45RA+ positively selected. The sequence derives from a man aged 18 to 30 in good health. Some clones in this sample may be carry-over from other donors' samples. The V gene is TRBV2, the J gene TRBJ1-6; TRBD1 agrees at 9 bases. The CDR3 DNA reads TGTGCCAGCAGTTCCTACGGGACAGGGAATTCACCCCTCCACTTT. Translating it yields CASSSYGTGNSPLHF.